This TCR beta chain was identified during a study of cytomegalovirus exposure and HLA in healthy donors (dated by TCRdb to the late 2010s). With regard to the full study: An earlier analysis of more than 550 of the donors reported 276 Gb of sequence data and around 110 million unique TCR beta sequences obtained from about 200 million T cells. Around 320 gigabases of sequencing data and roughly 90 million unique TCR sequences were included in an early release covering about 600 HLA-typed donors. Of the roughly 400 genotyped donors, 70% to 90% were placed in the genetic ancestry cluster associated with self-reported Caucasian donors. The study aimed to test whether cataloging public T cell receptors could reveal signatures of past pathogen exposure. The study used immunosequencing to profile the T cell repertoires of 666 subjects and linked those repertoires to cytomegalovirus serostatus. A separate validation cohort of roughly 130 different subjects was used in addition to the approximately 610-subject first cohort. High-throughput TCR immunosequencing, statistical association of individual TCRs with disease status, and machine learning were combined to predict cytomegalovirus infection status. To study patterns of TCR occurrence, a later analysis re-analyzed previously published TCR beta repertoires from several hundred donors and added high-resolution HLA genotyping. In the later analysis, no new phenotypic data were used to find candidate immune exposures; instead, reliance was placed on TCR beta sequences and their occurrence across donors. In an earlier analysis of 500 to 650 of the donors, high-throughput TCR beta sequencing was used to judge whether each TCR beta V gene segment behaved as functional or pseudogenic. Donor age, sex, ethnicity and CMV serostatus were compiled alongside the repertoire data. In a later genetic analysis, genome-wide SNP genotypes for about three fifths of the 666 donors were used, and that subset was treated as a discovery cohort. Every repertoire in the discovery cohort had been generated on one and the same sequencing platform. Both class I and class II loci were covered by HLA typing, at four-digit resolution. Typing coverage varied by locus: about 629-630 donors for A, B, C, DRB1 and DQB1; approximately 500 for DQA1; over 600 for DPA1; some 470 for DPB1. Four or five DR-DQ haplotypes were handled as single units for association and clustering because linkage in the cohort was strong. Among 398 genotyped donors of the cohort, an average of approximately 250,000 unique TCR beta nucleotide sequences were sequenced per donor, roughly a sixth of them non-productive. Results and caveats for the whole study, not just this receptor: A total of 150 to 200 TCR beta chains were listed by the study as associated with cytomegalovirus. Some IMGT-functional V segments, including TRBV6-2 and TRBV6-3, could not be told apart with the 87-base-pair reads, so those segments were excluded. In a later genetic analysis, a missense DCLRE1C variant was associated with V-gene and J-gene trimming of TCR beta chains, and the association was replicated in an independent cohort. The only immune exposure information available for the cohort was CMV serostatus. Most TCR sequences were seen in very few donors, while some public TCRs were found in many individuals. A cluster of highly shared sequence variants was judged likely to be a technical artifact of the sequencing pipeline. An earlier analysis of around 540 of the donors showed that most TCR beta V segments appeared in productive rearrangements either about 87% or about 30% of the time, which broadly matched IMGT annotations. In this cohort, only TCR beta chains were sequenced, and detectable features were limited by the absence of alpha or paired-chain data. A few of the identified cytomegalovirus-associated TCR beta chains were confirmed in vitro to be specific for cytomegalovirus antigens. Assigning TCR associations to individual alleles was difficult when HLA alleles, especially DR and DQ, strongly co-occurred. A later analysis found that most CMV-associated TCR beta chains appeared HLA-restricted, with HLA associations seemingly driven largely by CMV exposure. According to a later genetic analysis, donors in an Asian-associated ancestry cluster had fewer N-insertions in productive TCRs than the roughly 670-donor mean. According to a later analysis, parvovirus B19, influenza, CMV and Epstein-Barr virus appeared linked to several top co-occurrence clusters. Specific HLA alleles were associated with 16,951 TCR beta sequences at a false discovery rate of 0.05 in a later analysis. In a later analysis, the rate of TCR association differed among HLA loci, with DRB1 alleles having the most associated TCRs and HLA-C alleles having the fewest. Presence/absence analyses assumed roughly uniform sequencing depth across donors, an assumption that may not hold. In a later analysis, HLA-associated TCR beta chains were found to be more clonally expanded and to have lower generation probabilities than equally common non-associated chains. Linkage disequilibrium might explain the correlated functional status among segregating V segments, but an unknown experimental factor could not be excluded. Because counts were too low, some 17 rarely observed V segments, including chromosome 9 orphons, were left out of the earlier analysis of about 620 of the donors. A further reported finding was that TCR beta sequences accurately predicted the HLA-A and HLA-B alleles for most subjects in the first cohort. Because some donors lacked HLA typing at each locus, the association tests relied only on the typed subset. The authors suggested that the approach could potentially be extended to other disease states and immunological phenotypes. The classifier was reported to diagnose cytomegalovirus status with high specificity and sensitivity in both the original cohort and the validation cohort.

Spanning cysteine to phenylalanine, the CDR3 consists of 14 amino acids. Of all the DNA, just the CDR3 is kept, 42 bases in frame from base 1. Via the germline V gene, CDR1 is KGHSH and CDR2 LQKENI. V sheds 6 bases and J sheds 4 bases, leaving 12 bases between their ends. Libraries were prepared through the immunoSEQ multiplex PCR assay. For the multiplex PCR, a mixture combining 60 forward primers for TCR Vbeta segments and 13 reverse primers for TCR Jbeta segments was used. A multiplex PCR assay on genomic DNA amplified the CDR3 region of rearranged TCR beta genes. On the Illumina HiSeq System, the amplified TCR beta libraries were sequenced as 87-base-pair reads. Processing in the source paper ran as follows. Across the 640 or so repertoires, a later analysis counted some 81 million unique TCR beta chains, 9 million to 14 million of which were shared by at least two donors. To remove PCR and sequencing errors, raw reads were error-corrected and collapsed into unique sequences using a nearest-neighbor algorithm that merged closely related sequences. Alignment of CDR3 sequences to IMGT reference sequences was used to assign V, D and J gene segments. For a sequence to be retained, at least a six-nucleotide match to both a V gene segment and a J gene segment was required. Rearrangements were classified as productive when the CDR3 lacked stop codons and remained in frame with V and J, and all other rearrangements were classified as non-productive. CDR3 was defined according to IMGT convention as the region running from the second conserved V-encoded cysteine to the conserved J-encoded phenylalanine. The earlier analysis of fewer than 700 of the donors excluded sequences that lacked an unambiguous match to a single V gene segment. In an earlier analysis of roughly 600 of the donors, a V segment was called functional when productive rearrangements were above 56.7%, and segregating when the standard deviation between donors exceeded 5%. A statistical classification framework was built to diagnose cytomegalovirus status from the catalog of TCR beta chain sequences. A later analysis assigned V and J genes by comparing TCR nucleotide sequences with IMGT/GENE-DB human TR gene sequences. The TCRdist pipeline was used in a later analysis to assign CDR3 sequences and most-parsimonious VDJ recombination scenarios. In a later analysis, each TCR beta chain was defined by its CDR3 amino acid sequence together with its V-gene family, and reads lacking a unique V-gene family were excluded. A later analysis removed 550 to 650 highly shared, low-generation-probability nucleotide sequences to deal with suspected cross-contamination and a sequencing artifact. In a later analysis, a clonal expansion index was calculated for each public chain from normalized within-repertoire ranks of inferred template counts. In a later analysis, generation probabilities were computed using a VDJ recombination model fitted to out-of-frame rearrangements, and the results were checked against IGoR. Hypergeometric tests were used in a later analysis to score TCR-TCR, TCR-HLA and TCR-CMV co-occurrence, with a repertoire-size bias correction applied to the TCR pairs. False discovery rates were estimated in a later analysis by permuting HLA or CMV assignments 20 times. In a later analysis, co-occurring TCRs were grouped with DBSCAN, and TCRdist sequence similarity was added when clustering was performed within HLA-allele-positive subsets. Co-occurrence clustering excluded repertoires with fewer than 30,000 or more than 120,000 public chains, plus five with anomalous nucleotide sharing. This immuneACCESS table, as held by TCRdb, lists in-frame sequences with V and J called but not all clones. Of the missing ones, under half trace to an unresolved V gene in checked studies; the others have no known cause. V and J calls and clone size are given by that table; D and trimming were obtained from the DNA. The sample table contains about 150,000 clones; only one count was recorded for nearly 80% of them. The ten largest clonotypes hold less than 3.5% of the sample.

In total, approximately 700 healthy bone marrow donors made up the cohort. At the time of sampling, all cohort members were nominally healthy, though unrecorded immune exposures were likely present. The donor tested CMV seropositive and was one of the 289 seropositive cohort members. Each donor provided a peripheral blood sample, and peripheral blood mononuclear cells were used for TCR beta sequencing. The Qiagen DNeasy Blood Extraction Kit was used to extract genomic DNA from the blood cell samples. As regards this clone: It lacks a known antigen. Base qualities are missing; no much larger clone stands one base away.

The rearrangement combines TRBV18 with TRBJ1-4; the best D guess is TRBD1, with 5 bases matching. The sequence came from a man aged 40-49 years in good health and CMV-seropositive. Sequencing used PBMCs. The CDR3 reads as follows: CASSATVVNEKLFF. The DNA is TGTGCCAGCTCCGCGACAGTGGTTAATGAAAAACTGTTTTTT.